Below, one T cell receptor beta chain is given with its context. Its antigen target is currently unknown. Base-call qualities are not available, and no considerably larger clone is one nucleotide away. Relative to germline, V is missing 8 bases and J is missing 6 bases, with 9 bases of the junction outside any gene match. The germline V gene gives CDR1 as SQVTM and CDR2 as ANQGSEA. Spanning cysteine to phenylalanine, the CDR3 consists of 14 amino acids. The retained sequence is limited to the CDR3, 42 bases, with the frame set at the first base. The data derive from a study of shared clonotypes between healthy human individuals (dated by TCRdb to 2018 to 2020). In the study overall: Two women and a few men aged 18 to 49 years were included in the cohort. For each donor, three plates each were used for CD4 naive and CD4 memory, two plates were used for CD8 naive, and one plate was used for CD8 memory. Blood TCR repertoires of about five healthy adults were deeply sequenced to estimate repertoire size and the extent of clonotype sharing between individuals. Libraries were prepared and TCR repertoires were sequenced by different laboratories using diverse techniques, in order to increase sequencing depth and limit assay-specific biases. Leukapheresis yielded between about 0.9 and 9.5 billion PBMCs per donor. The full study reports these points: Sampling was limited to blood, and TCR repertoires in tissue likely differ from TCR repertoires in blood. Sharing across a few donors was observed for around 5% of naive CD4, 3% to 4% of naive CD8, about 2.3% of memory CD4, and roughly 0.43% of memory CD8 clonotypes. Based on pairwise subsampling, the degree of clonotype sharing among donors was expected to be affected by sequencing depth. Rarefaction of sorted-subset datasets indicated incomplete sequencing despite the large sequencing depth. Naive subsets generally had larger estimated clonotype richness than memory subsets. The genetic and exposure-history diversity represented was limited by the small number of donors. Compared with non-shared clonotypes, the clonotypes found in all four sorted-subset donors had higher generation probabilities.

For the CD8 naive samples, CD45RO-negative cells were positively selected for CCR7, yielding a CD45RA+CCR7+ population from which TemRA cells were excluded. The donors were healthy, HIV-negative adults with no recently reported acute infections or vaccinations. Only Caucasian adults living in Nashville, Tennessee, USA were represented among the donors. Blood was collected by leukapheresis, and PBMCs were isolated by Ficoll-Histopaque density gradient centrifugation and then cryopreserved in liquid nitrogen vapor phase. Analytical flow cytometry was used to check the purity and quantity of each magnetically sorted T cell population. Genomic DNA was isolated from each sorted fraction and quantified by UV absorbance on a Nanodrop 2000c. TCR CDR3 regions were amplified from genomic DNA by multiplex PCR using the deep immunoSEQ assay. For each cell subset, the extracted genomic DNA was distributed evenly across all wells of several immunoSEQ 96-well plates, and each plate served as one replicate. Each replicate PCR for sorted subsets received about 220 ng genomic DNA, equal to about 30,000 T cell genomes. The purified libraries were quantified using a Qubit 3.0 fluorometer, sized with a Bioanalyzer 2100, and then quantified again using the KAPA Library Quantification kit. Every immunoSEQ 96-well plate was sequenced on a dedicated single-read 150-cycle Illumina NextSeq 550 flow cell. The original methods were these. Because the immunoSEQ output held only junctional sequences and lacked quality scores, the filtering could not match the filtering applied to full-length reads. Sequences were annotated with PyIR, a Python wrapper for IgBLAST v1.9, and V/J genes and CDR3 were assigned using IMGT germline references. Reads were filtered out if the reads had weak V/J assignments (E-value above 1e-6), no CDR3, stop codons, out-of-frame junctions, or ambiguous translated residues. V3J clonotypes were defined by identical inferred V gene, J gene, and CDR3 amino acid sequence. Percentage overlap between repertoires was computed as shared unique clonotypes divided by the size of the smaller repertoire. Richness of each repertoire was evaluated using RTK rarefaction, the Chao1 estimator, and Recon v2.1 estimates of unobserved clonotypes. OLGA was used to compute generation probabilities for all TCRbeta clonotypes that the gDNA method yielded from a handful of donors. The clones in this table, taken by TCRdb from immuneACCESS, are in-frame only. Not every clone is retained; where verified, under half of the shortfall comes from an unresolved V gene, and the cause of the rest is unknown. V, J and clone size are those of that table, while D and trimming were read from the DNA. In this sample the table shows around 1,900,000 clones, just under 95% of which occur a single time. Of the sample, more than 1.5% is held by the ten largest clones.

The clonotype originates from a man aged 18 to 30 in good health. Some clones in this sample may be carry-over from other donors' samples. Sequencing was performed on naive CD8+ T cells from PBMCs. This sample's cell subset or site label indicates: CD45RA+CCR7+. Recombination linked TRBV29-1 to TRBJ2-1, with 11 bases in between that match TRBD2. The CDR3 protein: CSLLGLAGINEQFF. The sequence in DNA is TGCAGCCTCTTAGGACTAGCGGGTATCAATGAGCAGTTCTTC.